These T cell receptor beta chains were read from a single sample in a study of shared clonotypes between healthy human individuals. Measured with immunoSEQ multiplex PCR; TCRdb has only the in-frame clones, and not every one. The repertoire holds over a million clones, with roughly 97% as singletons. The sample comprised naive CD4+ T cells sorted from blood. These receptors were collected from a man aged 25-45 years in good health. Each CDR3 is given with its conserved first and last residue. The D gene is left open where the match is weak. The listing skips clone size in some rows; elsewhere it reads once, few, many or a size class.

TRBJ2-3 | NA | TRBV15 | NA | TGTGCCACCAGCAGAGCTGGGGATGGAACAGATACGCAGTATTTT | CATSRAGDGTDTQYF
TRBJ2-7 | NA | TRBV13 | NA | TGTGCCAGCAGTGCCCTGCCTCAGGACTCGAGCTCCTACGAGCAGTACTTC | CASSALPQDSSSYEQYF
TRBJ1-2 | NA | TRBV7-6 | NA | TGTGCCAGCAGCTTAGCGGAGGGGCGCGGCTACACCTTC | CASSLAEGRGYTF
TRBJ2-3 | NA | TRBV9 | NA | TGTGCCAGCAGCGTAGGTCGATCACCTAGCACAGATACGCAGTATTTT | CASSVGRSPSTDTQYF
TRBJ2-1 | TRBD2 | TRBV4-1 | NA | TGCGCCAGCAGCCTCGGACTAGCGGGAGTAAATGAGCAGTTCTTC | CASSLGLAGVNEQFF
TRBJ1-1 | TRBD1 | TRBV7-9 | NA | TGTGCCAGCAGCAAACGGGACAGTTTGGGATCGTTTACTGAAGCTTTCTTT | CASSKRDSLGSFTEAFF
TRBJ2-7 | NA | TRBV28 | NA | TGTGCCAGCAGTTCCCCCGGGACGACCTACGAGCAGTACTTC | CASSSPGTTYEQYF
TRBJ2-3 | NA | TRBV10-2 | NA | TGCGCCAGCGAAGCGGGCACAGATACGCAGTATTTT | CASEAGTDTQYF
TRBJ1-5 | TRBD1 | TRBV6-6 | NA | TGTGCCAGCAGTAGACAGGGGGAGGTTATTCAGCCCCAGCATTTT | CASSRQGEVIQPQHF
TRBJ2-3 | NA | TRBV2 | NA | TGTGCCAGCAGTGAAAGGGGCCTCGGCACAGATACGCAGTATTTT | CASSERGLGTDTQYF
TRBJ2-1 | NA | TRBV5-1 | NA | TGCGCCAGCAGCTTAGGGACCTACAATGAGCAGTTCTTC | CASSLGTYNEQFF
TRBJ1-5 | NA | TRBV5-1 | NA | TGCGCCAGCAGCTTGGTGTCAGGGGATCAGCCCCAGCATTTT | CASSLVSGDQPQHF
TRBJ2-1 | TRBD2 | TRBV11-2 | NA | TGTGCCAGCAGCTTAGTTCCCCCTAGCGGGATCTCAAACAATGAGCAGTTCTTC | CASSLVPPSGISNNEQFF
TRBJ2-7 | NA | TRBV18 | NA | TGTGCCAGCTCAGCCGGGAGAAACGGGTACGAGCAGTACTTC | CASSAGRNGYEQYF
TRBJ2-7 | NA | TRBV11-2 | NA | TGTGCCAGCAGCAACCCGGGTCACTCCTACGAGCAGTACTTC | CASSNPGHSYEQYF
TRBJ2-5 | TRBD2 | TRBV18 | NA | TGTGCCAGCTCAACTATATCTAGCGGGACAAAAGAGACCCAGTACTTC | CASSTISSGTKETQYF
TRBJ2-5 | NA | TRBV5-1 | once | TGCGCCAGCAGCTTGGCTAGCGTATCCCAAGAGACCCAGTACTTC | CASSLASVSQETQYF
TRBJ2-1 | TRBD2 | TRBV2 | NA | TGTGCCAGCAGTGTAGCGGGATCCTACAATGAGCAGTTCTTC | CASSVAGSYNEQFF
TRBJ1-1 | TRBD1 | TRBV6-5 | NA | TGTGCCAGCAGTTACTGGGACAGGATAGGCCCTGAAGCTTTCTTT | CASSYWDRIGPEAFF
TRBJ2-1 | NA | TRBV18 | NA | TGTGCCAGCTCACCTTTGGACAATGAGCAGTTCTTC | CASSPLDNEQFF
TRBJ2-1 | NA | TRBV4-3 | NA | TGCGCCAGCAGCCAAGAGAATGAGCAGTTCTTC | CASSQENEQFF
TRBJ2-3 | NA | TRBV5-1 | NA | TGCGCCAGCAGCTTGAGGGGTGGGAGCACAGATACGCAGTATTTT | CASSLRGGSTDTQYF
TRBJ2-1 | TRBD2 | TRBV2 | NA | TGTGCCAGCAGTGAATTAGCGGGAGGGCCCACGTTGTACAATGAGCAGTTCTTC | CASSELAGGPTLYNEQFF
TRBJ2-5 | NA | TRBV7-9 | NA | TGTGCCAGCAGCTTATGGACCGGGATCCAAGAGACCCAGTACTTC | CASSLWTGIQETQYF
TRBJ2-1 | TRBD2 | TRBV15 | once | TGTGCCACCAGCAGGAGTAGCGGGAGGGCCGGTGTTGGGTTGTTCTTC | CATSRSSGRAGVGLFF
TRBJ2-1 | NA | TRBV5-8 | NA | TGTGCCAGCAGCTTGGGCGGGGCGGTTCACTACAATGAGCAGTTCTTC | CASSLGGAVHYNEQFF
TRBJ2-2 | TRBD2 | TRBV19 | NA | TGTGCCAGTAGTATACTAGCGGGAGCGATCGGGGAGCTGTTTTTT | CASSILAGAIGELFF
TRBJ2-2 | TRBD1 | TRBV27 | NA | TGTGCCAGCAGTCCCCGGACAGGGCCCAGCCTGAACACCGGGGAGCTGTTTTTT | CASSPRTGPSLNTGELFF
TRBJ2-5 | TRBD1 | TRBV5-4 | NA | TGTGCCAGCAGCCGGAGGACAGGAGGAGAGACCCAGTACTTC | CASSRRTGGETQYF
TRBJ2-7 | NA | TRBV5-1 | NA | TGCGCCAGCAGCCTATGGACCAGTACCTACGAGCAGTACTTC | CASSLWTSTYEQYF
TRBJ1-2 | NA | TRBV28 | NA | TGTGCCAGCAGTTTAAGAAACGGAAGGGGCTCAAGTAATGGCTACACCTTC | CASSLRNGRGSSNGYTF
TRBJ1-4 | NA | TRBV2 | NA | TGTGCCAGCAGTGACTCCCGCCGGGGACGGCTTAATGAAAAACTGTTTTTT | CASSDSRRGRLNEKLFF
TRBJ1-5 | NA | TRBV20-1 | NA | TGCAGTGCTAGCGCGGATCAGCCCCAGCATTTT | CSASADQPQHF
TRBJ2-7 | NA | TRBV11-3 | NA | TGTGCCAGCAGCTTAGGTGGGGGCACCTACGAGCAGTACTTC | CASSLGGGTYEQYF
TRBJ2-3 | TRBD2 | TRBV2 | NA | TGTGCCAGCAGCCCCCTTGGGGTAGCGGGAGAGAAAAGGGAGGATACGCAGTATTTT | CASSPLGVAGEKREDTQYF
TRBJ2-5 | TRBD2 | TRBV5-1 | NA | TGCGCCAGCAGCTTAGACTGGAGCGGGGTGAGGGAGACCCAGTACTTC | CASSLDWSGVRETQYF
TRBJ2-3 | NA | TRBV15 | NA | TGTGCCACCAGGAACAGGACAGTCCTTGGGAGTACAGATACGCAGTATTTT | CATRNRTVLGSTDTQYF
TRBJ1-5 | NA | TRBV28 | NA | TGTGCCAGCAGCGGCATAGGTCAGCCCCAGCATTTT | CASSGIGQPQHF
TRBJ2-1 | TRBD1 | TRBV18 | NA | TGTGCCAGCTCACCCCTTCCGGGACAGGGGATTGAGCAGTTCTTC | CASSPLPGQGIEQFF
TRBJ2-7 | TRBD2 | TRBV5-1 | NA | TGCGCCAGCAGCTTCCCGACTAGCGATGAGCAGTACTTC | CASSFPTSDEQYF
TRBJ2-6 | NA | TRBV10-3 | NA | TGTGCCACCCACGGGACTGGAGGCTCTGGGGCCAACGTCCTGACTTTC | CATHGTGGSGANVLTF